The TCR beta chain under discussion was sequenced for a study of blood T cell repertoires in COVID-19. About the study: The United States, Italy and Spain were the sources of the acute and convalescent COVID-19 samples. Nucleic acid was either cDNA or gDNA, and it came from T cells, B-cell-depleted T cells, or PBMCs.

Under the authors' procedure: By means of reference gene primer amplification, nucleated cell counts were estimated. The protocol was immunoSEQ multiplex PCR, while the TCRdb copy is restricted to in-frame clones and leaves out a portion. V and J calls and clone size are those listed in that table; D and trimming were worked out from the DNA. The sample gives 95,000 to 150,000 clones, about 90% of which show up once; 25% to 30% is in the top ten. CDR1 and CDR2 (germline): MNHEY, SVGAGI. The CDR3 has 13 amino acids. Trimming left V 3 bases short and J 9 bases short, with 14 bases between. The chain links TRBV6-5 to TRBJ1-1, with a tentative D call TRBD1 (5 bases). This clonotype originated in a woman aged 65 to 85 with acute or convalescent COVID-19. Sequences were obtained from peripheral blood. CDR3: CASSYPAQGQAFF. Written as DNA, the CDR3 is TGTGCCAGCAGTTATCCGGCGCAGGGTCAAGCTTTCTTT.